The present T cell receptor beta chain was sequenced within a study of T-cell memory formation after mild COVID-19. In TCRdb, the 5' RACE reads were re-called with MiXCR into one record per CDR3 protein. The sample shows 50,000 or so distinct CDR3 sequences, roughly 27% of them seen only once. V shed 0 bases and J 0 bases; nucleotides not matched to a gene: 2. Germline V lookup: CDR1 LGHNA, CDR2 YNFKEQ. There are 16 residues in the CDR3. Sequenced: PBMCs or a T cell subset sorted from them (not recorded which). This clonotype originated in a man between 18 and 35 years old who had mild COVID-19 (a few samples of this study predate the infection). Cell type and time point are not known. The chain uses TRBV4-2 and TRBJ1-5, with TRBD1 identical over 7 bases. CDR3 DNA sequence: TGTGCCAGCAGCCAAGACAGGGGGACTAGCAATCAGCCCCAGCATTTT. Protein sequence: CASSQDRGTSNQPQHF.